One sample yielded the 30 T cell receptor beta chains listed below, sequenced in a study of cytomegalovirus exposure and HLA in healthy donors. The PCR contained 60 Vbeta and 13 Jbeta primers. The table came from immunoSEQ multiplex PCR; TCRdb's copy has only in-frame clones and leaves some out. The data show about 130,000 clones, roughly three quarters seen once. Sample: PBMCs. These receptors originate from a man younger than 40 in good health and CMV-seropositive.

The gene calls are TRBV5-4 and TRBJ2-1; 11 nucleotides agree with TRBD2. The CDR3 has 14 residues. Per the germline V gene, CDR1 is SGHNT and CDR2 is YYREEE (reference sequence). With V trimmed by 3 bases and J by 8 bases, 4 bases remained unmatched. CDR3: CASSSTSGSDEQFF. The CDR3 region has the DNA TGTGCCAGCAGCTCCACTAGCGGGAGTGATGAGCAGTTCTTC. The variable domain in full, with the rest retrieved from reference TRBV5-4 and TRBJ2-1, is ETGVTQSPTHLIKTRGQQVTLRCSSQSGHNTVSWYQQALGQGPQFIFQYYREEENGRGNFPPRFSGLQFPNYSSELNVNALELDDSALYLCASSSTSGSDEQFFGPGTRLTVL.

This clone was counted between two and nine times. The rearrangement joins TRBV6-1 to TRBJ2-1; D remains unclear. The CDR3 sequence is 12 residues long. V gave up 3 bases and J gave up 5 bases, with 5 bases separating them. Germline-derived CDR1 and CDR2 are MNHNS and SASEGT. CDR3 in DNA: TGTGCCAGCAGTGATCGAGACAATGAGCAGTTCTTC. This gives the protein CASSDRDNEQFF.

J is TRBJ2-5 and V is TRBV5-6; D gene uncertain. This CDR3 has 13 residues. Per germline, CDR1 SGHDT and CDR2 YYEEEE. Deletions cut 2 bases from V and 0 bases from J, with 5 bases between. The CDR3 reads CASSFNYQETQYF. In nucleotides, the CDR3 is TGTGCCAGCAGCTTCAACTACCAAGAGACCCAGTACTTC.

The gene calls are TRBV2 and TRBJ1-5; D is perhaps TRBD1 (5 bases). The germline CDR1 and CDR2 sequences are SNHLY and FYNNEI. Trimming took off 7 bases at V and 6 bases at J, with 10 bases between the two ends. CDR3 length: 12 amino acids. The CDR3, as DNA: TGTGCCAGCACGGGGGTGGGTCAGCCCCAGCATTTT. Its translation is CASTGVGQPQHF.

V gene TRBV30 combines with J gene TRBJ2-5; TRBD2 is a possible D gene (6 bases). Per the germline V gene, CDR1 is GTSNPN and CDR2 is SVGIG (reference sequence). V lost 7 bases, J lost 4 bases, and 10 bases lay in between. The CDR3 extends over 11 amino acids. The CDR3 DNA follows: TGTGCCTCTACCGGGGGAGAGACCCAGTACTTC. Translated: CASTGGETQYF.

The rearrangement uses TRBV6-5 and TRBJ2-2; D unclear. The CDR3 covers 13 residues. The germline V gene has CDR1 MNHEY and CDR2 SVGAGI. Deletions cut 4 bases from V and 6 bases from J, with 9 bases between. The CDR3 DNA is TGTGCCAGCAGTTCAGATGAGGCCGGGGAGCTGTTTTTT. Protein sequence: CASSSDEAGELFF.

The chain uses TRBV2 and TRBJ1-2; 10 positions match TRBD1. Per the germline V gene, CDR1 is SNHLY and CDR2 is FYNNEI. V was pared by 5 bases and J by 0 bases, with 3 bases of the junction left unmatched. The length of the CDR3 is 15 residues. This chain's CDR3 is CASSPGQGANYGYTF. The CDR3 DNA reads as TGTGCCAGCAGTCCCGGACAGGGGGCTAACTATGGCTACACCTTC.

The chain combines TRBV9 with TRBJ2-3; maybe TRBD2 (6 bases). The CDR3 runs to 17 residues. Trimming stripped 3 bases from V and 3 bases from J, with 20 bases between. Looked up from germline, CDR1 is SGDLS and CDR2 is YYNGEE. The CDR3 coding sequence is TGTGCCAGCAGCGGCTTACGCTCGGCGGGGTCAACAGATACGCAGTATTTT. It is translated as CASSGLRSAGSTDTQYF. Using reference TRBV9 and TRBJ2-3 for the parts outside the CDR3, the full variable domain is DSGVTQTPKHLITATGQRVTLRCSPRSGDLSVYWYQQSLDQGLQFLIQYYNGEERAKGNILERFSAQQFPDLHSELNLSSLELGDSALYFCASSGLRSAGSTDTQYFGPGTRLTVL.

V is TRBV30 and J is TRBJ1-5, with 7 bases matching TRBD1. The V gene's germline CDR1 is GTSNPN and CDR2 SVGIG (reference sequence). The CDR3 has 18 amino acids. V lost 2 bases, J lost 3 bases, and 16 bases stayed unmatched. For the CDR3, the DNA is TGTGCCTGGAGTTCCGGGACAGAGGGTGTATCTTTCAATCAGCCCCAGCATTTT. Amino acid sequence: CAWSSGTEGVSFNQPQHF.

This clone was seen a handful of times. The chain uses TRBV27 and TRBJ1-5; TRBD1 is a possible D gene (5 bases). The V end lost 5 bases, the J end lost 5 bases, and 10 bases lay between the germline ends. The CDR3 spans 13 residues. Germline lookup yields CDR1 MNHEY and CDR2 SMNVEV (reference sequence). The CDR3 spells CASSPREDQPQHF. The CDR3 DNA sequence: TGTGCCAGCAGTCCCAGGGAAGATCAGCCCCAGCATTTT.

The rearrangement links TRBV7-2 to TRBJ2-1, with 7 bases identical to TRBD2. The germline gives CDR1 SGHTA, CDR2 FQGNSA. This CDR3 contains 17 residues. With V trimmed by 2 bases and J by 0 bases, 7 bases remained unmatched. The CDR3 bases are TGTGCCAGCAGCTTATCTAGCGGCGAACTCTCCTACAATGAGCAGTTCTTC. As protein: CASSLSSGELSYNEQFF.

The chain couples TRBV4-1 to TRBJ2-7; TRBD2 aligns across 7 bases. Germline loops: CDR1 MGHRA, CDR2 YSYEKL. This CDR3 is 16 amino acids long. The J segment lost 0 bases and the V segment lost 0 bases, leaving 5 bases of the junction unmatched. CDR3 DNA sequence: TGCGCCAGCAGCCAAGATTCGGCGGGAGCCTCCTACGAGCAGTACTTC. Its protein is CASSQDSAGASYEQYF.

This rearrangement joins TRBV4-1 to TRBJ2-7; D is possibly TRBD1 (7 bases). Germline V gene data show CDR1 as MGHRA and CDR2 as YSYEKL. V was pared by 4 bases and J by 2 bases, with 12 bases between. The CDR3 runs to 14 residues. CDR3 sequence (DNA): TGCGCCAGCAGCCCCAGGGGGAGGACCTACGAGCAGTACTTC. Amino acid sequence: CASSPRGRTYEQYF.

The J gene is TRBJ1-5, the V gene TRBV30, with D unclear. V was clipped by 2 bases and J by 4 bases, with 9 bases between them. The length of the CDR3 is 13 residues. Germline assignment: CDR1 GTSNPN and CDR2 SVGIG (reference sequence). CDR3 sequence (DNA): TGTGCCTGGAGTAGGAGCTTGAATCAGCCCCAGCATTTT. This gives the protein CAWSRSLNQPQHF.

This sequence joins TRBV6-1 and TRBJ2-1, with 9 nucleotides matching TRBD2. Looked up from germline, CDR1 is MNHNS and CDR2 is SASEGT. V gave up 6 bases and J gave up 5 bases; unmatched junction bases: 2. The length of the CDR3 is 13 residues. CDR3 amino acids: CASRWTSDNEQFF. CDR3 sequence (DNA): TGTGCCAGCAGGTGGACTAGCGACAATGAGCAGTTCTTC.

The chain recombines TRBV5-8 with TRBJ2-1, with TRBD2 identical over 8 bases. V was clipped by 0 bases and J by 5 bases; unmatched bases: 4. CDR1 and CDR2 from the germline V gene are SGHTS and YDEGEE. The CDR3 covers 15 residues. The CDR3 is CASSLEGLENNEQFF. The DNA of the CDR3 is TGTGCCAGCAGCTTGGAGGGACTAGAGAACAATGAGCAGTTCTTC.

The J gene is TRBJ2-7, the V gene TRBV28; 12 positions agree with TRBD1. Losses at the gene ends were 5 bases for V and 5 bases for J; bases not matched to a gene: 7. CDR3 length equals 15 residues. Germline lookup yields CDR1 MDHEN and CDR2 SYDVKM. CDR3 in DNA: TGTGCCAGCAGTCCTATGGGACAGGGGGCAGACGAGCAGTACTTC. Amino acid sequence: CASSPMGQGADEQYF.

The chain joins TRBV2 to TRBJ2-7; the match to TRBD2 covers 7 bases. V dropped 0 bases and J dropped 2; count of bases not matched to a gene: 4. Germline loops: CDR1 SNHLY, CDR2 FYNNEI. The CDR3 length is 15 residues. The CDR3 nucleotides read TGTGCCAGCAGTGAAGCAGGCGGGGGAACCTACGAGCAGTACTTC. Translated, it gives CASSEAGGGTYEQYF.

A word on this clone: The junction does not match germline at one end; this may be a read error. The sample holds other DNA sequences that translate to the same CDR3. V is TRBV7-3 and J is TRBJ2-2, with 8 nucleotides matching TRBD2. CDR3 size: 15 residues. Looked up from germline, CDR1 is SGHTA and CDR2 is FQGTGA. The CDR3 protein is CASSFSGGNTGELFF. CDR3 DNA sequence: TGTGCCAGCAGCTTCTCGGGAGGGAACACCGGAGAGCTGTTTTTT.

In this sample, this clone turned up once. The CDR3 nucleotides read TGTGCCATCAGTGGGACTAGCGGGAGGTCGAAAGAGACCCAGTACTTC. It specifies CAISGTSGRSKETQYF. The V gene is TRBV10-3, the J gene TRBJ2-5; 14 bases are shared with TRBD2. Germline V gene sequence: CDR1 ENHRY, CDR2 SYGVKD. The trim removed 4 bases at V and 3 bases at J, leaving 4 bases unmatched. The length of the CDR3 is 16 residues.

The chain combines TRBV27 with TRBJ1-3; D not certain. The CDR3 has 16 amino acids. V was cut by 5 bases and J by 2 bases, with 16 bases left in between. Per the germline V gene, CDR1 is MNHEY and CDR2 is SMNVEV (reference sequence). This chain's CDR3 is CASSDPVGLAGNTIYF. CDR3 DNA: TGTGCCAGCAGTGATCCGGTCGGGTTGGCTGGAAACACCATATATTTT.

CDR3 residues: CASSLGPYTDTQYF. CDR3 coding DNA: TGTGCCAGCAGCTTAGGGCCGTACACAGATACGCAGTATTTT. The gene calls are TRBV7-2 and TRBJ2-3; D ambiguous. Per germline, CDR1 SGHTA and CDR2 FQGNSA. V shed 1 base and J shed 2 bases, with 7 bases lying between them. CDR3 length: 14 residues. The variable domain in full, with the rest retrieved from reference TRBV7-2 and TRBJ2-3, is GAGVSQSPSNKVTEKGKDVELRCDPISGHTALYWYRQSLGQGLEFLIYFQGNSAPDKSGLPSDRFSAERTGGSVSTLTIQRTQQEDSAVYLCASSLGPYTDTQYFGPGTRLTVL.

CDR3 in DNA: TGTGCCAGCAGCGACCCCGACAGGGACCTTCAGTATTTT. Translated: CASSDPDRDLQYF. The chain has TRBV6-1 and TRBJ2-3; 7 positions agree with TRBD1. The germline V gene encodes CDR1 MNHNS and CDR2 SASEGT. This CDR3 region has 13 residues. V gave up 6 bases and J gave up 12 bases; unmatched junction bases: 12.

CDR3 coding DNA: TGCGCCAGCAGCCAAGATAGCGGGGCTTATAATCAGCCCCAGCATTTT. This codes for CASSQDSGAYNQPQHF. V gene TRBV4-1 combines with J gene TRBJ1-5; possible D gene TRBD1, 5 bases. Per germline, CDR1 MGHRA and CDR2 YSYEKL. The CDR3 consists of 16 residues. The V gene lost 0 bases and the J gene lost 4 bases, with 13 bases spanning the gap.

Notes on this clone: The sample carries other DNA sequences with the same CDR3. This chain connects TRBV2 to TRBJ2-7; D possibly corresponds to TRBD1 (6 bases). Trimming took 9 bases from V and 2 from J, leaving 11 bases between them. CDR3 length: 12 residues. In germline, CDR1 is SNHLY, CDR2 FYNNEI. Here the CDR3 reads CASGRDTYEQYF. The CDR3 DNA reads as TGTGCCAGTGGAAGGGACACCTACGAGCAGTACTTC.

CDR3 DNA: TGTGCCAGCAGTTCCACCGGGACTAGCTACGAGCAGTACTTC. Translated: CASSSTGTSYEQYF. This chain joins TRBV27 and TRBJ2-7; 8 nucleotides align to TRBD2. CDR1 and CDR2 from the germline V gene are MNHEY and SMNVEV (reference sequence). This CDR3 is 14 amino acids long. The V gene end was trimmed by 4 bases and the J gene end by 3 bases; junction bases not matched to a gene: 5.

The CDR3 sequence: CASSIESGGYNEQFF. In DNA, the CDR3 is TGTGCCAGCAGCATCGAATCCGGGGGGTACAATGAGCAGTTCTTC. The rearrangement links TRBV9 to TRBJ2-1, with TRBD2 matching 7 bases. The germline CDR1 and CDR2 sequences are SGDLS and YYNGEE. The CDR3 spans 15 residues. With V trimmed by 4 bases and J by 4 bases, 8 bases remained unmatched.

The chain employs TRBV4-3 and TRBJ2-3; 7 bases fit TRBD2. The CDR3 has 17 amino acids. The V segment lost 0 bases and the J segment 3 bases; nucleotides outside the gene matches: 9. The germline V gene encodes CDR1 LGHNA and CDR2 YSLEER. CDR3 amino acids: CASSQDWRRRGTDTQYF. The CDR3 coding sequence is TGCGCCAGCAGCCAAGATTGGAGGAGGCGGGGGACAGATACGCAGTATTTT.

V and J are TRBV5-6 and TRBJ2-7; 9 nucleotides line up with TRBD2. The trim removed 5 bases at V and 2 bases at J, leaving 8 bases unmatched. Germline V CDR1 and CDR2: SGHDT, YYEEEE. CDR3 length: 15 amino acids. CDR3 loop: CASRTPSGGPYEQYF. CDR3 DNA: TGTGCCAGCAGAACACCGAGCGGGGGGCCCTACGAGCAGTACTTC.

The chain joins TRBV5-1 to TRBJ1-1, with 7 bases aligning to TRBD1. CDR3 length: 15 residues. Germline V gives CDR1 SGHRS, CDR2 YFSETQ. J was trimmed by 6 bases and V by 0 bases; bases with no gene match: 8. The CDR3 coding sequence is TGCGCCAGCAGCTTGGATTCAGGGGGGTGGGCTGAAGCTTTCTTT. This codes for CASSLDSGGWAEAFF.